At least ten counts were recorded for the clone carrying this TCR beta chain. As yet, its antigen is unknown. The data were taken from a study of early T cells in non-severe SARS-CoV-2 infection. Study-wide points: The matching step, a VDJdb search, favored anti-spike CD8 responses and missed private and CD4 specificities.

Trimming took 3 bases from V and 5 from J, leaving 14 bases between them. The germline V gene encodes CDR1 MGHRA and CDR2 YSYEKL. This CDR3 region has 15 residues. TCRdb redid the calling of the 5' RACE reads with MiXCR, one entry per CDR3 protein. The table lists about 77,000 distinct CDR3 sequences, 7.5% to 10% of them singletons. This receptor was identified in an adult who was a healthcare worker with PCR-confirmed SARS-CoV-2 infection or an uninfected control (not recorded which). Sequenced input: whole blood. The chain joins TRBV4-1 to TRBJ1-5; D possibly corresponds to TRBD1 (6 bases). The CDR3 loop reads CASSHVQGSDQPQHF. The DNA of the CDR3 is TGCGCCAGCAGCCATGTACAGGGATCAGATCAGCCCCAGCATTTT.